These 22 T cell receptor beta chains came from one sample sequenced in a study of vaccination and CD4 T cells after COVID-19. The assay that was used to sequence DNA from cultured CD4+ T cells was the Oncomine TCR Beta short-read assay. TCRdb re-derived calls from the PCR reads in MiXCR, one entry per CDR3 protein. The profile shows around 15,000 distinct CDR3 sequences, 51% of them singletons. Specified treatment: approximately 9-day PBMC culture with coronavirus spike peptide pools or control peptides (ViraFEST assay). The antigens of these receptors remain unknown. The sample taken for sequencing was CD4+ T cells from blood, cultured in vitro. All receptors come from a human donor who had recovered from COVID-19.

This clonotype appeared a few times. The chain couples TRBV20-1 to TRBJ2-1; TRBD2 matches 8 bases. Trimming cost V 6 bases and J 1 base; bases outside gene matches: 5. The CDR3 covers 14 residues. Looked up from germline, CDR1 is DFQATT and CDR2 is SNEGSKA (reference sequence). The DNA for the CDR3 is TGCAGTGCCAGAAGCGGGAGTTCCTACAATGAGCAGTTCTTC. Its translation is CSARSGSSYNEQFF.

This chain connects TRBV6-1 to TRBJ2-2; 11 positions match TRBD2. The CDR3 loop spans 15 amino acids. Unmatched junction bases numbered 5, after V lost 4 bases and J lost 7 bases. Germline V gene lookup returns CDR1 MNHNS and CDR2 SASEGT. CDR3 DNA: TGTGCCAGCAGTGGTCTAGCGGGGGGCTACGGGGAGCTGTTTTTT. Amino acid sequence: CASSGLAGGYGELFF.

The genes are TRBV29-1 and TRBJ1-1, with D possibly matching TRBD1 (6 bases). This CDR3 is built from 12 residues. Germline V CDR1 and CDR2: SQVTM, ANQGSEA. V gave up 7 bases and J gave up 6 bases, with 15 bases separating them. The CDR3 reads CSGGDRFSEAFF. The CDR3 DNA reads TGCAGCGGCGGAGACAGGTTCTCTGAAGCTTTCTTT.

The chain carries TRBV7-2 and TRBJ2-7; D remains unclear. This CDR3 comprises 14 residues. In germline, CDR1 is SGHTA, CDR2 FQGNSA. V gave up 3 bases and J gave up 5 bases, with 14 bases separating them. The CDR3, as DNA: TGTGCCAGCAGCTTCATAAGGGAAAGCCACGAGCAGTACTTC. Translated: CASSFIRESHEQYF.

This chain uses TRBV5-1 with TRBJ1-1, with 7 bases matching TRBD1. Germline CDR1 and CDR2: SGHRS and YFSETQ. There are 15 residues in the CDR3. The V gene end was trimmed by 2 bases and the J gene end by 3 bases; junction bases not matched to a gene: 7. The CDR3 loop reads CASSFQGGKDTEAFF. In DNA form, the CDR3 reads TGCGCCAGCAGCTTCCAGGGGGGGAAGGACACTGAAGCTTTCTTT.

By share, this clonotype ranks as medium-sized (0.01 to 0.1%). The rearrangement joins TRBV5-1 to TRBJ2-2; D possibly corresponds to TRBD2 (5 bases). The CDR3 length is 16 residues. V lost 3 bases and J lost 5, with 17 bases in between. Per germline, CDR1 SGHRS and CDR2 YFSETQ. Here the CDR3 reads CASSYRTGVWTGELFF. The CDR3 DNA is TGCGCCAGCAGCTACCGTACCGGGGTTTGGACCGGGGAGCTGTTTTTT.

The rearrangement joins TRBV7-9 to TRBJ1-5; no definite D call. The V end was cut by 1 base, the J end by 5 bases, with 6 bases between. Germline-derived CDR1 and CDR2 are SEHNR and FQNEAQ (reference sequence). The CDR3 is made up of 13 amino acids. In DNA form, the CDR3 reads TGTGCCAGCAGCTTAGAACAGCATCAGCCCCAGCATTTT. Translation gives CASSLEQHQPQHF.

This CDR3 is CATTSLGTPSEQYF. Written as DNA, the CDR3 is TGTGCCACGACCTCCCTCGGGACACCCAGCGAGCAGTACTTC. The genes are TRBV27 and TRBJ2-7; tentatively, D is TRBD1 (6 bases). CDR1 and CDR2 from the germline V gene are MNHEY and SMNVEV (reference sequence). This CDR3 is built from 14 residues. V shed 10 bases and J shed 6 bases, with 22 bases lying between them.

This chain uses TRBV27 with TRBJ1-4, with D possibly being TRBD1 (6 bases). From germline, CDR1 is MNHEY and CDR2 SMNVEV (reference sequence). CDR3 length: 14 residues. The V end lost 4 bases, the J end lost 8 bases, and 14 bases lay between the germline ends. CDR3 loop: CASSYGGPREKLFF. For the CDR3, the DNA is TGTGCCAGCAGTTATGGGGGGCCTAGGGAAAAACTGTTTTTT.

This clonotype has only a few counts. The V gene is TRBV6-2 or TRBV6-3, the J gene TRBJ2-1; TRBD1 matches at 10 bases. The CDR3 loop spans 14 amino acids. The V and J ends lost 1 base and 11 bases, in that order; junction bases with no gene match: 5. Germline V CDR1 and CDR2: MNHEY, SVGEGT. The CDR3 nucleotides are TGTGCCAGCAGTTACTATGGCGACAGGGGGCAGCAGTTCTTC. The encoded protein is CASSYYGDRGQQFF.

The chain links TRBV7-8 to TRBJ1-1; D perhaps matches TRBD1 (5 bases). V lost 2 bases to trimming and J lost 4 bases, with 14 bases between them. This CDR3 is built from 15 residues. CDR1 is SGHVS, CDR2 FQNEAQ, per germline. The CDR3 coding sequence is TGTGCCAGCAGCTTATTAACCGGGACCACCACTGAAGCTTTCTTT. Amino acid sequence: CASSLLTGTTTEAFF. The entire variable domain, with the rest obtained from reference TRBV7-8 and TRBJ1-1, is as follows: GAGVSQSPRYKVAKRGQDVALRCDPISGHVSLFWYQQALGQGPEFLTYFQNEAQLDKSGLPSDRFFAERPEGSVSTLKIQRTQQEDSAVYLCASSLLTGTTTEAFFGQGTRLTVV.

The chain links TRBV29-1 to TRBJ1-5; D is undetermined. Germline CDR1 SQVTM, CDR2 ANQGSEA. V lost 6 bases and J lost 10, with 16 bases in between. The CDR3 extends over 12 amino acids. DNA of the CDR3: TGCAGCGTGGCGGAACAAAATGGACCCCAGCATTTT. Amino acid sequence: CSVAEQNGPQHF.

The chain recombines TRBV7-2 with TRBJ2-5; D gene uncertain. The CDR3 extends over 15 amino acids. Per germline, CDR1 SGHTA and CDR2 FQGNSA. Trimming shortened V by 5 bases and J by 3 bases, and 16 bases separated the two germline ends. The CDR3 DNA is TGTGCCAGCAGCCAAGCCTCGACGGATAAAGAGACCCAGTACTTC. This sequence encodes CASSQASTDKETQYF.

This chain links TRBV20-1 with TRBJ2-5, with 10 bases aligning to TRBD2. The trim removed 6 bases at V and 5 bases at J, leaving 18 bases unmatched. CDR1 and CDR2 (germline): DFQATT, SNEGSKA (reference sequence). This CDR3 has 17 amino acids. The CDR3 reads CSAPLAGASSAMETQYF. The CDR3 bases are TGCAGTGCGCCGCTAGCGGGGGCCTCATCGGCCATGGAGACCCAGTACTTC.

The gene calls are TRBV6-1 and TRBJ2-1, with 9 positions matching TRBD1. Unmatched junction bases numbered 5, after V lost 4 bases and J lost 1 base. CDR1 MNHNS and CDR2 SASEGT come from the germline V gene. CDR3 length: 16 amino acids. CDR3 residues: CASSVLGTGSYNEQFF. Here the CDR3 DNA reads TGTGCCAGCAGTGTATTGGGGACAGGGTCCTACAATGAGCAGTTCTTC.

This clonotype appeared a few times. The chain combines TRBV25-1 with TRBJ2-1, with 7 bases that match TRBD2. The ends lost 7 bases at V and 6 bases at J; junction bases unmatched: 9. The CDR3 totals 14 residues. Per the germline V gene, CDR1 is MGHDK and CDR2 is SYGVNS. Here the CDR3 DNA reads TGTGCCAGCACCTCAGCGGGACCTCTCAATGAGCAGTTCTTC. Translating gives CASTSAGPLNEQFF.

This clonotype was seen more than once but under ten times. This chain uses TRBV15 with TRBJ2-2, with D unclear. V lost 0 bases and J lost 6, with 5 bases in between. Germline CDR1 reads LNHNV; CDR2 reads YYDKDF (reference sequence). The CDR3 loop spans 13 amino acids. CDR3 protein: CATSRDHAGELFF. The CDR3 coding sequence is TGTGCCACCAGCAGAGATCACGCCGGGGAGCTGTTTTTT.

The J gene is TRBJ1-3, the V gene TRBV12-3 or TRBV12-4; tentatively, D is TRBD1 (5 bases). The CDR3 length is 16 residues. The V end lost 2 bases, the J end lost 3 bases, and 14 bases lay between the germline ends. CDR3 loop: CASSLQGPELGNTIYF. The DNA for the CDR3 is TGTGCCAGCAGTTTACAGGGACCAGAACTTGGAAACACCATATATTTT.

The chain employs TRBV19 and TRBJ2-5; 7 bases are a match to TRBD2. Germline CDR1 LNHDA, CDR2 SQIVND (reference sequence). The CDR3 is 16 amino acids. The V segment lost 9 bases and the J segment 0 bases; nucleotides outside the gene matches: 13. In nucleotides, the CDR3 is TGTGCCAGGTTAAAATGTGGGGGGGGGTACCAAGAGACCCAGTACTTC. Its translation is CARLKCGGGYQETQYF.

This chain links TRBV12-3 or TRBV12-4 with TRBJ1-5; TRBD1 is a possible D gene (5 bases). The CDR3 extends over 16 amino acids. Trimming took off 3 bases at V and 3 bases at J, with 15 bases between the two ends. The chain's CDR3 is CASSLAGTYVNQPQHF. CDR3 DNA sequence: TGTGCCAGCAGTTTGGCCGGGACCTACGTCAATCAGCCCCAGCATTTT.

This chain uses TRBV6-1 with TRBJ1-2, with D unclear. Trimming pared 3 bases from V and 4 bases from J, leaving 6 bases between. Per germline, CDR1 MNHNS and CDR2 SASEGT. CDR3 length equals 12 residues. Written as DNA, the CDR3 is TGTGCCAGCAGTGACAGGTCCTATGGCTACACCTTC. It codes for CASSDRSYGYTF.

The rearrangement joins TRBV19 to TRBJ1-3; D gene unclear. This CDR3 is built from 16 residues. Trimming removed 4 bases at V and 0 bases at J, with 13 bases between. Germline V CDR1 and CDR2: LNHDA, SQIVND (reference sequence). DNA of the CDR3: TGTGCCAGTAGTAGTGGGAATAGGGCCTCTGGAAACACCATATATTTT. Protein: CASSSGNRASGNTIYF. Together with reference TRBV19 and TRBJ1-3, the CDR3 gives the full variable domain: DGGITQSPKYLFRKEGQNVTLSCEQNLNHDAMYWYRQDPGQGLRLIYYSQIVNDFQKGDIAEGYSVSREKKESFPLTVTSAQKNPTAFYLCASSSGNRASGNTIYFGEGSWLTVV.